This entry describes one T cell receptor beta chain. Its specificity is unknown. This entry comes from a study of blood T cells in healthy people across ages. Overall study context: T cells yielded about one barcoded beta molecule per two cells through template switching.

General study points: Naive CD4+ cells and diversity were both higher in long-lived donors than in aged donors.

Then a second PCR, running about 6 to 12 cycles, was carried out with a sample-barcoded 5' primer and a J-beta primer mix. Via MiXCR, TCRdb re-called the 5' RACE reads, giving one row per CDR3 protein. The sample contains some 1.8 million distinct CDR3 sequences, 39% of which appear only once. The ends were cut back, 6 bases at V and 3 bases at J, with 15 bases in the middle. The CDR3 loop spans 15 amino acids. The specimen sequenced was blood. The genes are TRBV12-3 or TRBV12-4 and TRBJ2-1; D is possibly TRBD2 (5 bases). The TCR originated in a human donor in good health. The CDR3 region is CASSPTGINYNEQFF. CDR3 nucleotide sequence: TGTGCCAGCAGCCCGACGGGAATTAACTACAATGAGCAGTTCTTC.